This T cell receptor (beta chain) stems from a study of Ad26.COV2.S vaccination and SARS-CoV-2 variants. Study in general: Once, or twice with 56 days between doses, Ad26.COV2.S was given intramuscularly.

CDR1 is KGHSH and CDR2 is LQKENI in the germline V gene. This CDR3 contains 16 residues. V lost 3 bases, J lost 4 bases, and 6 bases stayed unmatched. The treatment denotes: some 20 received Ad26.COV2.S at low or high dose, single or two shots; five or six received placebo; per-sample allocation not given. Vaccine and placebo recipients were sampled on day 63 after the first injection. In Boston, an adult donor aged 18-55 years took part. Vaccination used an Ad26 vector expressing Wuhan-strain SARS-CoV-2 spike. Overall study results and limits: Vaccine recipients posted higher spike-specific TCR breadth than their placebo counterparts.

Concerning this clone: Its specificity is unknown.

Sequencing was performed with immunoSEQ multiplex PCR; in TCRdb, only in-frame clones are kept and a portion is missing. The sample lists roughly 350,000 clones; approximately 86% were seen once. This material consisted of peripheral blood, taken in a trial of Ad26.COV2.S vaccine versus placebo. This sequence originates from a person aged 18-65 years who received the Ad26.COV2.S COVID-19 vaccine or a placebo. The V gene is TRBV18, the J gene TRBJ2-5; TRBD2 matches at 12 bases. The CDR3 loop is CASSPATSGGAETQYF. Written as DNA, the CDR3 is TGTGCCAGCTCACCTGCGACTAGCGGGGGAGCAGAGACCCAGTACTTC.